This TCR beta chain was sequenced in a study of cytomegalovirus exposure and HLA in healthy donors. General study points: Later, TCR association rates were found to vary by HLA locus, highest for DRB1 and lowest for HLA-C. An assumption of roughly uniform sequencing depth across donors underlay the presence/absence analyses.

The V gene lost 2 bases and the J gene lost 7 bases, with 14 bases spanning the gap. Germline V gives CDR1 MDHEN, CDR2 SYDVKM. This CDR3 has 14 residues. The primer mix had 60 Vbeta and 13 Jbeta primers. The data were produced by immunoSEQ multiplex PCR, yet TCRdb's version contains in-frame clones alone and is incomplete. The sample has around 140,000 clones; 60% to 80% are singletons. A note on this clone: Its antigen is not identified.

The chain couples TRBV28 to TRBJ1-1; D is uncertain. The TCR sequence derives from a female donor in good health and CMV-seronegative. The sample comprised PBMCs. The DNA of the CDR3 is TGTGCCAGCAGTTTAGCGCCGGGGAACCTTGAAGCTTTCTTT. This encodes CASSLAPGNLEAFF.